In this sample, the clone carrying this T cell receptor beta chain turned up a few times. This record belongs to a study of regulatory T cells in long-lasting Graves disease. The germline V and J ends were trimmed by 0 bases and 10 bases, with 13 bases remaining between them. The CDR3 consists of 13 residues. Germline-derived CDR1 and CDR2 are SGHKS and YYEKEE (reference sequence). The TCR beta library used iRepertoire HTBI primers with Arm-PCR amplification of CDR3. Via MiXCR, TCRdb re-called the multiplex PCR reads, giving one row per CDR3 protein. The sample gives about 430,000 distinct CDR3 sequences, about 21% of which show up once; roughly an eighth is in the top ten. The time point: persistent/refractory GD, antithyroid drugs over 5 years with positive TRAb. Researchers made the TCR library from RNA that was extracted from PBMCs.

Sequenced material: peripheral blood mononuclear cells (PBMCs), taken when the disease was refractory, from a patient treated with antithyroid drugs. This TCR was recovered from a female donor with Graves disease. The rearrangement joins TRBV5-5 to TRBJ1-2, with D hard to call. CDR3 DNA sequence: TGTGCCAGCAGCTTGGGGTCGCAGGAGGTCTACACCTTC. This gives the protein CASSLGSQEVYTF.